The next 2 T cell receptor beta chains were all read from a single sample in a study of lymphopenia after photon versus proton radiotherapy. Here immunoSEQ multiplex PCR was the method, and the copy in TCRdb shows in-frame clones only, minus some. The data contain more than 60,000 clones, about 90% of them singletons. Sequences were derived from peripheral blood, sampled from a patient treated with photon-based radiotherapy. The receptors come from a man aged 40-55 years with gastric cancer.

The chain is built from TRBV7-2 and TRBJ2-2, with 9 nucleotides matching TRBD1. CDR1 SGHTA and CDR2 FQGNSA come from the germline V gene. The V gene end was trimmed by 2 bases and the J gene end by 0 bases; junction bases not matched to a gene: 4. The CDR3 runs to 17 residues. The DNA for the CDR3 is TGTGCCAGCAGCTTATTGGGGACAGGGACGAACACCGGGGAGCTGTTTTTT. It codes for CASSLLGTGTNTGELFF.

The V call is TRBV11-2, the J call TRBJ1-2; the D gene is possibly TRBD1 (6 bases). V lost 6 bases to trimming and J lost 2 bases, with 10 bases between them. The CDR3 has 13 residues. Germline V gene data show CDR1 as SGHAT and CDR2 as FQNNGV. The CDR3, as DNA: TGTGCCAGCAGTATTACAGGGAACTATGGCTACACCTTC. Translation: CASSITGNYGYTF.